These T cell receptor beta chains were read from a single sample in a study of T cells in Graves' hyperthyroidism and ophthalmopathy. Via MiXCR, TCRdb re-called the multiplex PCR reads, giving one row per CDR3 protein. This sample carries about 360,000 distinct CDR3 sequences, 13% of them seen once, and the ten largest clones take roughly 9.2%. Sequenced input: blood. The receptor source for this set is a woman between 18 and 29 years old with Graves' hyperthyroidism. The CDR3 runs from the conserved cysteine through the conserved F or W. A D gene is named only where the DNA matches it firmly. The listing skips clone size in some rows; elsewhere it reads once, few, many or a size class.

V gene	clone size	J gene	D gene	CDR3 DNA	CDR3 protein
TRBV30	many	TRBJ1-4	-	TGTGCCTTATCGCGTCGGAAGGTTGCAACTAATGAAAAACTGTTTTTT	CALSRRKVATNEKLFF
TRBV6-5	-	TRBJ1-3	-	TGTGCCAGCAGTGAATGGGGGAGGGATGGAAACACCATATATTTT	CASSEWGRDGNTIYF
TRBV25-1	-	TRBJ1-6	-	TGTGCCAGCAGGAACCTTGGGCCCCTCCACTTT	CASRNLGPLHF
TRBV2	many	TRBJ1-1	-	TGTGCCAGCAGTGAATGGCGGAACACTGAAGCTTTCTTT	CASSEWRNTEAFF
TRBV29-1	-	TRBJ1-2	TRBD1	TGCAGCGTTGGAAGAGGCGGACAGGGCGAATATGGCTACACCTTC	CSVGRGGQGEYGYTF
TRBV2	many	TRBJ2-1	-	TGTGCCAGCATCGGGAGACCGGGTTACAATGAGCAGTTCTTC	CASIGRPGYNEQFF
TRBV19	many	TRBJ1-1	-	TGTGCCAGTTCGCAGCACCCGTCCCTGGGGGCTTTCTTT	CASSQHPSLGAFF
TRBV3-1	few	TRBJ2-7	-	TGTGCCAGCAGCCAAGTGGCGGGGATCTACGAGCAGTACTTC	CASSQVAGIYEQYF
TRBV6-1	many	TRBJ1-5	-	TGTGCCAGCACTACTGACAGGTATAGCAATCAGCCCCAGCATTTT	CASTTDRYSNQPQHF
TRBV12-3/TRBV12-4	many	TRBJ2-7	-	TGTGCCAGCAGTCTTAATGGATTCTACGAGCAGTACTTC	CASSLNGFYEQYF
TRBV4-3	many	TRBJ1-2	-	TGCGCCAGCAGTCAATCGGGAAGGGACCTTAACTATGGCTACACCTTC	CASSQSGRDLNYGYTF
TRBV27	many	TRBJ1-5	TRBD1	TGTGCCACCGCAACAGGGGGCGCATCGCCCCAGCATTTT	CATATGGASPQHF
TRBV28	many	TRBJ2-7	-	TGTGCCAGCAGTATAGGGACTGACACCTACGAGCAGTACTTC	CASSIGTDTYEQYF
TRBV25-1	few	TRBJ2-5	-	TGTGCCAGCAGCATGGGGTCTATAGGAGTTCAAGAGACCCAGTACTTC	CASSMGSIGVQETQYF
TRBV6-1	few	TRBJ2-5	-	TGTGCCAGCAGTGAAGCCGCCGAGACAGCCCAGTACTTC	CASSEAAETAQYF
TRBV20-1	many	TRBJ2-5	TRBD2	TGCAGTGCTCCTCCACTAGCGGGAGAGAAAGAGACCCAGTACTTC	CSAPPLAGEKETQYF
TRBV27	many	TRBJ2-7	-	TGTGCCAGCAGCTCTACCTACGAGCAGTACTTC	CASSSTYEQYF
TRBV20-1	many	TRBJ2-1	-	TGCAGTACAAGAGGGGGGGGCCCTTTCTACAATGAGCAGTTCTTC	CSTRGGGPFYNEQFF
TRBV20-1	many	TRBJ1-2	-	TGCAGTGCTAGAGTCTTGGGCAGCTATGGCTACACCTTC	CSARVLGSYGYTF
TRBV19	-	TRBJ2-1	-	TGTGCCAGTGGACTCCTCTCCTACAATGAGCAGTTCTTC	CASGLLSYNEQFF
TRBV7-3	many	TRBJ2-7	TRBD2	TGTGCCAGCAGCCCCCTTGGTAGCGGGAAGGTCGAGCAGTACTTC	CASSPLGSGKVEQYF
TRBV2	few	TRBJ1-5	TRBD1	TGTGCCAGCAGTTATACAGGGGGCGGCAATCAGCCCCAGCATTTT	CASSYTGGGNQPQHF
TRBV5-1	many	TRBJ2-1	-	TGCGCCAGCAGCTTGGGGTGGCAGGCAATACACAATGAGCAGTTCTTC	CASSLGWQAIHNEQFF
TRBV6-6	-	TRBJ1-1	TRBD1	TGTGCCAGCAGTTACTCGCGGGACAGGGGCGCTGAAGCTTTCTTT	CASSYSRDRGAEAFF
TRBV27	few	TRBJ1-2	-	TGTGCCAGCAGTACCGGGAGAGGCTATGGCTACACCTTC	CASSTGRGYGYTF
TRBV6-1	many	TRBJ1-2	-	TGTGCCAGCAGACAGGTTCAATTTAACTATGGCTACACCTTC	CASRQVQFNYGYTF
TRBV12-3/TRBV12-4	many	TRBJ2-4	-	TGTGCCAGCACCGGTGGAGCCAAAAACATTCAGTACTTC	CASTGGAKNIQYF
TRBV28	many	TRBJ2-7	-	TGTGCCAGCAGTTTATGGGACAACCCCTACGAGCAGTACTTC	CASSLWDNPYEQYF
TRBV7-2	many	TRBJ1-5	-	TGTGCCAGCAGCCCCTGGGGGGGGCGAAAGAGCAATCAGCCCCAGCATTTT	CASSPWGGRKSNQPQHF
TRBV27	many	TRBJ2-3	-	TGTGCCAGCAGTTTATCGAAGTGGGCCGCAGGCACAGATACGCAGTATTTT	CASSLSKWAAGTDTQYF
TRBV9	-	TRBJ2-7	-	TGTGCCAGCAGCGTAGCAGCGGGTCACTCCTACGAGCAGTACTTC	CASSVAAGHSYEQYF
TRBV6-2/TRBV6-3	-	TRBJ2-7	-	TGTGCCAGCAGTTATGTCCCCCGCCCTGGCCACGAGCAGTACTTC	CASSYVPRPGHEQYF
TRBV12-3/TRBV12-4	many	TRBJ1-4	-	TGTGCCAGCAGTCCGGACAGTAATGAAAAACTGTTTTTT	CASSPDSNEKLFF
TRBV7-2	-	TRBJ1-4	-	TGTGCCAGCAGCCGCAATTGGGGGACCGTAGAAAAACTGTTTTTT	CASSRNWGTVEKLFF
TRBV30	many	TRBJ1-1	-	TGTGCCTGGAGTGCAATGGGACATAACACTGAAGCTTTCTTT	CAWSAMGHNTEAFF
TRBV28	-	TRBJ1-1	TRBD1	TGTGCCAGCTTAGGGACAGCATTAGGAGTGAACACTGAAGCTTTCTTT	CASLGTALGVNTEAFF
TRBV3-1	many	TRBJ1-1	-	TGTGCCAGCAGCCAAGATGGTGGGGGGAGGGGCGCTGAAGCTTTCTTT	CASSQDGGGRGAEAFF
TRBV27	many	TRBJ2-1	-	TGTGCCAGCAGTTCAGCTCAATCCGGAGGACCAGGAGGCAATGAGCAGTTCTTC	CASSSAQSGGPGGNEQFF
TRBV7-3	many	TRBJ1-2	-	TGTGCCAGCAGCTTAGGGGGGGTAGGAGGGCTTGGCGGCTACACCTTC	CASSLGGVGGLGGYTF
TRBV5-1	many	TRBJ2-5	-	TGCGCCAGCAGCTTGGCGTCCGACGGACCCCAAGAGACCCAGTACTTC	CASSLASDGPQETQYF
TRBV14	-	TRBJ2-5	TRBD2	TGTGCCAGCAGTTCTTACGGGACTAGCGGGAGGGCCTGGGAGACCCAGTACTTC	CASSSYGTSGRAWETQYF
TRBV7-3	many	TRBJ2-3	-	TGTGCCAGCAGCACAAGGGGGGGCACAGATACGCAGTATTTT	CASSTRGGTDTQYF
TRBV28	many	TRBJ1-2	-	TGTGCCAGCAGTAATGTGGTGGGATGGGCGCGGGGCTACACCTTC	CASSNVVGWARGYTF
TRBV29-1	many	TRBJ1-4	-	TGCAGCGCTCATTCAGAGGAAAAACTGTTTTTT	CSAHSEEKLFF
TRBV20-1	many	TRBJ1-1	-	TGCAGTGCTAGGTCGGGGGTGGTGAACACTGAAGCTTTCTTT	CSARSGVVNTEAFF
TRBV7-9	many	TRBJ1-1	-	TGTGCCAGCAGCCGGACCATGGACACTGAAGCTTTCTTT	CASSRTMDTEAFF
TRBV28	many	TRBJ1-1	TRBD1	TGTGCCAGCAGTTCAGGGGGTTATAACACTGAAGCTTTCTTT	CASSSGGYNTEAFF
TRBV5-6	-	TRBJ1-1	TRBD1	TGTGCCAGCAGCAATAGACAGGGGGGCACTGAAGCTTTCTTT	CASSNRQGGTEAFF
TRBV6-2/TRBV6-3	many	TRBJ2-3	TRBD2	TGTGCCAGCAGCCAACTAGCGGGTACGTCAGATACGCAGTATTTT	CASSQLAGTSDTQYF
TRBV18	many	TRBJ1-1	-	TGTGCCAGCTCACACGGACAATTAACTGAAGCTTTCTTT	CASSHGQLTEAFF
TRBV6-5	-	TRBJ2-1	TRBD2	TGTGCCAGCAGTTATCACCCGGGGGGGGTCAAGAACAATGAGCAGTTCTTC	CASSYHPGGVKNNEQFF
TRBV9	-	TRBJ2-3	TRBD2	TGTGCCAGCAGCGACCCGGGACTAGTTCGCCGAGACCCAGGCCCAGATACGCAGTATTTT	CASSDPGLVRRDPGPDTQYF